The source of this T cell receptor (beta chain) is a study of Ad26.COV2.S vaccination and SARS-CoV-2 variants. Germline V gene lookup returns CDR1 SGHRS and CDR2 YFSETQ. Trimming removed 4 bases at V and 1 base at J, with 11 bases between. CDR3 length: 14 residues. Measured with immunoSEQ multiplex PCR; TCRdb has only the in-frame clones, and not every one. Here the sample spans approximately 340,000 clones, roughly nine tenths being singletons. The receptor was derived from a human donor who had recovered from COVID-19. Sequencing used peripheral blood, obtained after recovery from COVID-19. The chain has TRBV5-1 and TRBJ1-1, with unresolved D. The CDR3 here is CASSALPGNTEAFF. The CDR3, as DNA: TGCGCCAGCAGCGCACTCCCGGGGAACACTGAAGCTTTCTTT.